This T cell receptor beta chain was captured in a study of response to subunit inactivated influenza vaccine listed by TCRdb under 2018. The study in broad terms: To follow how T cells responded to a trivalent subunit inactivated influenza vaccine, the researchers relied on deep quantitative profiling of the T cell receptor repertoire.

This clonotype turned up a few times. What antigen it recognizes has not been identified. No qualities accompany the bases; no much larger clone lies one base away. The CDR3 covers 13 residues, taking in both the cysteine and the phenylalanine. The CDR3 DNA has 39 bases and is translated from base 1. The V and J ends are trimmed by 7 bases and 2 bases, leaving 12 bases between them. As encoded in the germline V gene, CDR1 is SNHLY while CDR2 is FYNNEI. Here is what the overall study found, with its caveats: The authors proposed that each seasonal influenza vaccination may bring in only a limited number of new T cells.

Library creation used RT-PCR. The reads were generated on an Illumina HiSeq 2500. TCRdb trimmed public reads at Q25 via fastp, called clones via MiXCR and kept in-frame beta chains. Entries that share a CDR3 protein sequence are merged under the most common genes and DNA. Here the sample has 530,000 or so distinct CDR3 sequences; approximately 24% occur a single time. The ten largest clones take up approximately 2% of the sample. The receptor was derived from a man between 50 and 59 years old who received an inactivated influenza vaccine. Donor details come from another sample of the same person, matched by shared clones. Material: CD4+ T cells sorted from PBMCs, obtained 5 to 6 days after vaccination. Recombination linked TRBV2 to TRBJ2-7; the best D guess is TRBD2, with 5 bases matching. At the DNA level, the sequence is TGTGCCAGCACCGGCGAGGGAGCCTACGAGCAGTACTTC. Its translation is CASTGEGAYEQYF.